Each of the 29 T cell receptor beta chains below was sequenced from the same sample in a study of beta chain features in type 1 diabetes. Expressed TCRB transcripts got sequenced, as all isolated RNA was reverse transcribed. Sequencing used immunoSEQ multiplex PCR; TCRdb keeps in-frame clones, though not all of them. Of tens of thousands of clones detected, roughly 39% appear once; the ten largest clones hold less than 1.5%. For these receptors, no antigen is known. General study results and limits: Shortening that was moderate but significant affected the TCRB CDR3s of Type 1 diabetes patients in all four CD4+ subsets.

The sequencing input was Tregs from blood. All receptors derive from a man aged 25 to 40 with type 1 diabetes.

This clone has a handful of counts. The chain employs TRBV6-6 and TRBJ1-3; D remains unclear. In germline, CDR1 is MNHNY, CDR2 SVGAGI (reference sequence). This CDR3 spans 16 amino acids. Trimming took off 2 bases at V and 0 bases at J, with 11 bases between the two ends. The CDR3 DNA follows: TGTGCCAGCAGTTACGCCCAAGGAGGCTCTGGAAACACCATATATTTT. Its translation is CASSYAQGGSGNTIYF.

V gene TRBV25-1 combines with J gene TRBJ1-4; TRBD1 matches at 8 bases. Trimming took 6 bases from V and 6 from J; bases not matched to a gene: 6. This CDR3 region has 14 residues. In germline, CDR1 is MGHDK, CDR2 SYGVNS. The CDR3 DNA follows: TGTGCCAGCAGGACAGGGGTTGGGGATGAAAAACTGTTTTTT. It translates to CASRTGVGDEKLFF. Using reference TRBV25-1 and TRBJ1-4 for the parts outside the CDR3, the full variable domain is EADIYQTPRYLVIGTGKKITLECSQTMGHDKMYWYQQDPGMELHLIHYSYGVNSTEKGDLSSESTVSRIRTEHFPLTLESARPSHTSQYLCASRTGVGDEKLFFGSGTQLSVL.

The chain links TRBV7-8 to TRBJ2-1; TRBD2 might be the D (6 bases). This CDR3 spans 15 amino acids. Looked up from germline, CDR1 is SGHVS and CDR2 is FQNEAQ. The V gene lost 2 bases and the J gene lost 0 bases, with 8 bases spanning the gap. In DNA, the CDR3 is TGTGCCAGCAGCTTACAGGGAGGCTCCTACAATGAGCAGTTCTTC. Translating it yields CASSLQGGSYNEQFF.

This chain connects TRBV11-1 to TRBJ1-1; D not certain. The CDR3 spans 13 residues. The germline V and J ends were trimmed by 5 bases and 2 bases, with 9 bases remaining between them. Germline V CDR1 and CDR2: SGHAT, FQDESV (reference sequence). DNA of the CDR3: TGTGCCAGCAGCAGCACTCGTAACACTGAAGCTTTCTTT. This gives the protein CASSSTRNTEAFF.

V is TRBV14 and J is TRBJ1-4, with a possible D match to TRBD1 (6 bases). V was trimmed by 5 bases and J by 7 bases, leaving 17 bases between them. Germline assignment: CDR1 SGHDN and CDR2 FVKESK. This CDR3 spans 15 amino acids. CDR3 in DNA: TGTGCCAGCAGCGCCAATCAAGGGGGACGTGAAAAACTGTTTTTT. Translation: CASSANQGGREKLFF.

The V and J genes are TRBV5-4 and TRBJ2-7; possible D gene TRBD1, 6 bases. The CDR3 totals 14 residues. Germline V gene sequence: CDR1 SGHNT, CDR2 YYREEE (reference sequence). V lost 3 bases, J lost 1 base, and 11 bases lay in between. The CDR3, as DNA: TGTGCCAGCAGCTACCGGGACACATCCTACGAGCAGTACTTC. Protein product: CASSYRDTSYEQYF.

CDR3 residues: CASSIRGNGELFF. CDR3 nucleotides: TGTGCCAGTAGTATCCGGGGGAACGGGGAGCTGTTTTTT. The V call is TRBV19, the J call TRBJ2-2; tentative D call: TRBD2 (6 bases). Trimming pared 3 bases from V and 7 bases from J, leaving 9 bases between. Germline V gives CDR1 LNHDA, CDR2 SQIVND (reference sequence). The CDR3 totals 13 residues.

This clone has only a few counts. The chain links TRBV5-8 to TRBJ2-3, with a tentative D call TRBD2 (5 bases). The CDR3 is made up of 12 amino acids. Looked up from germline, CDR1 is SGHTS and CDR2 is YDEGEE. Trimming took off 8 bases at V and 3 bases at J, with 10 bases between the two ends. For the CDR3, the DNA is TGTGCCAGTCGGAGGCGGACAGATACGCAGTATTTT. It translates to CASRRRTDTQYF.

About this clone: The sample holds other DNA sequences that translate to the same CDR3. V gene TRBV11-2 combines with J gene TRBJ2-6; D call uncertain. CDR1 is SGHAT, CDR2 FQNNGV, per germline. The CDR3 loop spans 16 amino acids. V lost 1 base and J 1 base, leaving 8 bases between the germline ends. This CDR3 reads CASSLGARSGANVLTF. DNA of the CDR3: TGTGCCAGCAGCTTAGGGGCTCGGTCTGGGGCCAACGTCCTGACTTTC.

This clone was recorded a few times. The genes are TRBV29-1 and TRBJ2-4; tentatively, D is TRBD2 (7 bases). Germline values: CDR1 SQVTM, CDR2 ANQGSEA. This CDR3 region has 13 residues. V was cut by 2 bases and J by 8 bases, with 13 bases left in between. This chain's CDR3 is CSVEIGGGDIQYF. CDR3 DNA sequence: TGCAGCGTTGAAATCGGAGGGGGGGACATTCAGTACTTC.

This clone was observed a handful of times. The CDR3: CASSEAGSLYGYTF. The CDR3 coding sequence is TGTGCCAGCAGTGAAGCGGGCAGTCTCTATGGCTACACCTTC. This sequence joins TRBV6-1 and TRBJ1-2; D not certain. The CDR3 totals 14 residues. The germline CDR1 and CDR2 sequences are MNHNS and SASEGT. V dropped 0 bases and J dropped 4 bases, with 9 bases sitting between them.

This clone has just a few counts. This chain's CDR3 is CASSFPGQGTDNSPLHF. In nucleotides, the CDR3 is TGTGCCAGCAGTTTCCCGGGACAGGGGACCGATAATTCACCCCTCCACTTT. The chain links TRBV28 to TRBJ1-6; TRBD1 agrees at 10 bases. This CDR3 has 17 residues. Germline V lookup: CDR1 MDHEN, CDR2 SYDVKM. V trimming: 3 bases; J trimming: 5 bases; junction bases outside the gene matches: 7.

Remarks on this clone: A read error is likely, as this CDR3 ends without the conserved phenylalanine or tryptophan. The chain combines TRBV14 with TRBJ1-2, with unresolved D. Germline lookup yields CDR1 SGHDN and CDR2 FVKESK. The CDR3 consists of 13 residues. V was shortened by 6 bases and J by 7 bases, with 15 bases between the two germline ends. The CDR3 reads CASSPTLSIGYTL. CDR3 coding DNA: TGTGCCAGCAGTCCGACTCTCTCGATTGGCTACACCCTC.

V is TRBV2 and J is TRBJ1-1; perhaps TRBD1 as D (6 bases). V lost 9 bases and J lost 6, with 20 bases in between. Germline loops: CDR1 SNHLY, CDR2 FYNNEI. The length of the CDR3 is 14 residues. DNA for the CDR3: TGTGCCAGTCTTTTGCCAGGGGCTACGGCTGAAGCTTTCTTT. It translates to CASLLPGATAEAFF.

This clone was recorded a few times. The gene calls are TRBV7-9 and TRBJ2-7; possibly TRBD2 for D (5 bases). Trimming took off 11 bases at V and 1 base at J, with 12 bases between the two ends. This CDR3 comprises 12 residues. Germline V lookup: CDR1 SEHNR, CDR2 FQNEAQ (reference sequence). The CDR3 DNA reads as TGTGCCTCAGGACTGGGATCCTACGAGCAGTACTTC. Encoded protein: CASGLGSYEQYF. The full variable domain, in which reference TRBV7-9 and TRBJ2-7 provide the parts outside the CDR3, is DTGVSQNPRHKITKRGQNVTFRCDPISEHNRLYWYRQTLGQGPEFLTYFQNEAQLEKSRLLSDRFSAERPKGSFSTLEIQRTEQGDSAMYLCASGLGSYEQYFGPGTRLTVT.

V gene TRBV5-1 combines with J gene TRBJ1-2; possibly TRBD1 for D (5 bases). Trimming left V 5 bases short and J 0 bases short, with 8 bases between. Germline V gene sequence: CDR1 SGHRS, CDR2 YFSETQ. This CDR3 is built from 13 residues. CDR3 amino acids: CASSQQANYGYTF. The CDR3 region has the DNA TGCGCCAGCAGTCAACAGGCTAACTATGGCTACACCTTC.

This clone turned up a few times. The chain employs TRBV7-6 and TRBJ2-2; D is possibly TRBD2 (6 bases). The V end was cut by 2 bases, the J end by 5 bases, with 18 bases between. CDR1 is SGHVS and CDR2 is FNYEAQ in the germline V gene. This CDR3 contains 17 residues. In DNA, the CDR3 is TGTGCCAGCAGCTTATGGGCGGGGCCCACGGTAACCGGGGAGCTGTTTTTT. This gives the protein CASSLWAGPTVTGELFF. The variable domain in full, with the rest retrieved from reference TRBV7-6 and TRBJ2-2, is GAGVSQSPRYKVTKRGQDVALRCDPISGHVSLYWYRQALGQGPEFLTYFNYEAQQDKSGLPNDRFSAERPEGSISTLTIQRTEQRDSAMYRCASSLWAGPTVTGELFFGEGSRLTVL.

The gene calls are TRBV27 and TRBJ2-7; possible D gene TRBD1, 5 bases. The germline V and J ends were trimmed by 8 bases and 3 bases, with 8 bases remaining between them. This CDR3 spans 11 amino acids. From germline, CDR1 is MNHEY and CDR2 SMNVEV (reference sequence). In DNA form, the CDR3 reads TGTGCCAGCGGACAAAACTACGAGCAGTACTTC. This translates into CASGQNYEQYF.

The chain joins TRBV5-5 to TRBJ1-2; D might be TRBD1 (6 bases). V gave up 0 bases and J gave up 7 bases, with 13 bases separating them. CDR3 size: 14 residues. Germline CDR1 and CDR2: SGHKS and YYEKEE (reference sequence). The CDR3 sequence: CASSLAGAGGGYTF. For the CDR3, the DNA is TGTGCCAGCAGCTTGGCAGGGGCTGGTGGTGGCTACACCTTC.

This chain connects TRBV5-1 to TRBJ2-1; a weak D match, TRBD2 (5 bases). CDR3 length equals 15 residues. Germline V gene sequence: CDR1 SGHRS, CDR2 YFSETQ. The V end was cut by 4 bases, the J end by 8 bases, with 19 bases between. Here the CDR3 reads CASSPTSQEAHEQFF. CDR3 DNA sequence: TGCGCCAGCAGCCCCACTAGTCAGGAGGCGCATGAGCAGTTCTTC.

This clone was detected only once. This chain links TRBV5-1 with TRBJ2-1, with 10 bases fitting TRBD2. CDR3 length: 14 amino acids. With V trimmed by 4 bases and J by 6 bases, 4 bases remained unmatched. The V gene's germline CDR1 is SGHRS and CDR2 YFSETQ. The CDR3 DNA is TGCGCCAGCAGCATGGTAGCGGGAGGCAATGAGCAGTTCTTC. It translates to CASSMVAGGNEQFF.

This rearrangement joins TRBV29-1 to TRBJ1-4; TRBD1 matches at 9 bases. V lost 3 bases and J lost 8; bases outside the gene matches: 4. CDR1 and CDR2 from the germline V gene are SQVTM and ANQGSEA. The CDR3 sequence is 13 residues long. The DNA of the CDR3 is TGCAGCGTTGACGGGACAGGGAGCGAAAAACTGTTTTTT. The encoded protein is CSVDGTGSEKLFF.

This clone turned up a few times. The rearrangement uses TRBV19 and TRBJ2-1; tentative D call: TRBD2 (5 bases). Germline V CDR1 and CDR2: LNHDA, SQIVND (reference sequence). Trimming left V 1 base short and J 6 bases short, with 16 bases between. CDR3 size: 16 residues. The DNA for the CDR3 is TGTGCCAGTAGTATAGCTCCAGCGGCAGCCCTCAATGAGCAGTTCTTC. Translated: CASSIAPAAALNEQFF.

The J gene is TRBJ2-7, the V gene TRBV5-1; TRBD2 matches 11 bases. J was trimmed by 4 bases and V by 0 bases; bases with no gene match: 9. The CDR3 has 17 amino acids. The germline CDR1 and CDR2 sequences are SGHRS and YFSETQ. The CDR3: CASSLASATSGSYEQYF. The CDR3 nucleotides are TGCGCCAGCAGCTTGGCGTCGGCTACTAGCGGGAGTTACGAGCAGTACTTC.

This clone has just a few counts. The rearrangement links TRBV11-3 to TRBJ2-5, with a weak D call TRBD1 (6 bases). The germline CDR1 and CDR2 sequences are SGHNT and YENEEA. Trimming left V 5 bases short and J 5 bases short, with 12 bases between. The CDR3 has 13 amino acids. This CDR3 is CASSTGMRETQYF. The CDR3, as DNA: TGTGCCAGCAGCACAGGGATGAGGGAGACCCAGTACTTC.

This chain uses TRBV7-8 with TRBJ2-1; 10 nucleotides match TRBD2. The CDR3 extends over 16 amino acids. V lost 5 bases to trimming and J lost 8 bases; unmatched junction nucleotides: 12. The germline V gene encodes CDR1 SGHVS and CDR2 FQNEAQ. CDR3 in DNA: TGTGCCAGCAGCCGCAGCTCTAGCGGGAGTTTCGATGAGCAGTTCTTC. Amino acids: CASSRSSSGSFDEQFF. The complete variable domain, with remaining parts taken from reference TRBV7-8 and TRBJ2-1, reads GAGVSQSPRYKVAKRGQDVALRCDPISGHVSLFWYQQALGQGPEFLTYFQNEAQLDKSGLPSDRFFAERPEGSVSTLKIQRTQQEDSAVYLCASSRSSSGSFDEQFFGPGTRLTVL.

This clone was picked up a small number of times. This chain links TRBV2 with TRBJ2-1; D remains ambiguous. Germline CDR1 reads SNHLY; CDR2 reads FYNNEI. The V and J ends lost 3 bases and 0 bases respectively, with 9 bases between them. CDR3 size: 15 residues. CDR3 region: CASSEGMSSYNEQFF. The CDR3 DNA is TGTGCCAGCAGTGAGGGCATGAGCTCCTACAATGAGCAGTTCTTC.

This clone rates as medium-sized. This sequence joins TRBV29-1 and TRBJ2-3, with D perhaps TRBD1 (5 bases). V dropped 3 bases and J dropped 1 base, with 8 bases sitting between them. The V gene's germline CDR1 is SQVTM and CDR2 ANQGSEA. This CDR3 spans 13 amino acids. CDR3 nucleotides: TGCAGCGTTGACCTACAGGGCACAGATACGCAGTATTTT. Protein: CSVDLQGTDTQYF.

This chain uses TRBV7-2 with TRBJ2-1, with 8 positions matching TRBD1. This CDR3 is 16 amino acids long. CDR1 SGHTA and CDR2 FQGNSA come from the germline V gene. V was pared by 6 bases and J by 4 bases, with 11 bases of the junction left unmatched. The CDR3 DNA follows: TGTGCCAGCAGATTCCATCAGGGGGCATCGTACAATGAGCAGTTCTTC. As protein: CASRFHQGASYNEQFF.